This T cell receptor beta chain was retrieved from a study of beta chain features in type 1 diabetes. Findings of the study overall: All four CD4+ subsets of Type 1 diabetes patients contained TCRB CDR3s that were moderately but significantly shorter. Junctions at VDJ sites from type 1 diabetes patients had fewer insertions and more deletions. Cells with high TCR expression could be over-represented by cDNA sequencing.

Reverse transcription of all isolated RNA meant that expressed TCRB transcripts were sequenced. This table comes from immunoSEQ multiplex PCR, and its TCRdb copy is limited to in-frame clones, with some not included. The table lists roughly 240,000 clones, roughly 13% of them singletons. Stem cell-like memory, regulatory, central memory and naive CD4+ cells were sorted via CD45RO/CCR7/CD25/CD127/CD95/CD27. Concerning this clone itself: Its antigen is unknown.

Germline CDR1 MNHEY, CDR2 SMNVEV (reference sequence). With V trimmed by 6 bases and J by 3 bases, 12 bases remained unmatched. This CDR3 has 18 residues. The sample taken for sequencing was naive CD4+ T cells from blood. The chain recombines TRBV27 with TRBJ2-1, with 12 nucleotides matching TRBD1. The sequence came from a woman between 40 and 55 years old in good health. The chain's CDR3 is CASSLHLGQGAGYNEQFF. CDR3 DNA sequence: TGTGCCAGCAGCCTACATCTGGGACAGGGGGCTGGCTACAATGAGCAGTTCTTC.